These T cell receptor beta chains were read from a single sample in a study of human thymus T cells. Data came from immunoSEQ multiplex PCR; TCRdb stores just in-frame clones and leaves some out. The sample holds 120,000 or so clones, around 95% seen once. The specimen sequenced was thymus tissue. The receptors were gathered from a boy under two years old with a congenital heart defect but otherwise immunologically healthy. The CDR3 runs from the conserved cysteine through the conserved F or W. D genes are given only for firm matches. Size is stated for part of the rows, as once, few or many counts, or as a class when the clone is expanded.

CDR3aa	CDR3nt	d_gene	abundance	v_gene	j_gene
CATSRESQKDYNEQFF	TGTGCCACCAGCAGAGAATCCCAAAAGGATTACAATGAGCAGTTCTTC	.	.	TRBV15	TRBJ2-1
CASSDIRDRGSYEQYF	TGTGCCAGCAGTGACATCCGGGACAGGGGATCCTACGAGCAGTACTTC	TRBD1	once	TRBV6-1	TRBJ2-7
CASTGQGRYEQYF	TGTGCCAGCACAGGACAGGGAAGATACGAGCAGTACTTC	TRBD1	once	TRBV6-1	TRBJ2-7
CASTPWAGKDTQYF	TGTGCCAGCACCCCGTGGGCGGGGAAAGATACGCAGTATTTT	.	.	TRBV7-9	TRBJ2-3
CASSLNHRQGQGADGYTF	TGTGCCAGCAGCTTAAATCACCGTCAGGGACAGGGGGCCGATGGCTACACCTTC	TRBD1	.	TRBV11-2	TRBJ1-2
CASRSLGTANEKLFF	TGCGCCAGCAGATCCCTCGGGACAGCTAATGAAAAACTGTTTTTT	TRBD1	.	TRBV5-1	TRBJ1-4
CASSFSGGSTDTQYF	TGTGCCAGCAGCTTTAGCGGGGGGAGTACAGATACGCAGTATTTT	TRBD2	once	TRBV2	TRBJ2-3
CATSKENSNQPQHF	TGTGCCACCAGCAAGGAGAATAGCAATCAGCCCCAGCATTTT	.	.	TRBV15	TRBJ1-5
CAISGHLTYEQYF	TGTGCCATCAGCGGACACTTAACCTACGAGCAGTACTTC	.	.	TRBV10-3	TRBJ2-7
CASSVAVWGRPLHF	TGTGCCAGCAGTGTGGCGGTTTGGGGGCGACCCCTCCACTTT	.	.	TRBV28	TRBJ1-6
CASRNPHLSPGTYNEQFF	TGTGCCAGCAGAAACCCTCATCTGAGCCCGGGAACCTACAATGAGCAGTTCTTC	.	.	TRBV28	TRBJ2-1
CATDSLNTEAFF	TGTGCTACGGACAGTCTGAACACTGAAGCTTTCTTT	.	.	TRBV28	TRBJ1-1
CASNPKRTYEQYF	TGTGCCAGCAACCCCAAAAGGACCTACGAGCAGTACTTC	.	.	TRBV27	TRBJ2-7
CASSVPGRRNTF	TGTGCCAGCAGCGTCCCCGGACGAAGGAATACCTTC	.	.	TRBV13	TRBJ1-2
CASSSLSSDGFYGYTF	TGTGCCAGCAGTTCCTTATCTTCGGACGGATTCTATGGCTACACCTTC	.	.	TRBV27	TRBJ1-2
CAWRLGVNTEAFF	TGTGCCTGGAGGTTGGGAGTGAACACTGAAGCTTTCTTT	.	.	TRBV30	TRBJ1-1
CASSPRNEGDPYEQYF	TGTGCCAGCTCACCACGTAATGAGGGGGACCCCTACGAGCAGTACTTC	.	.	TRBV18	TRBJ2-7
CAQNSTGRYEQYF	TGTGCCCAGAATTCCACTGGGAGGTACGAGCAGTACTTC	.	.	TRBV30	TRBJ2-7
CAISESRKDEKDYGYTF	TGTGCCATCAGTGAGTCTCGGAAGGACGAGAAAGACTATGGCTACACCTTC	.	few	TRBV10-3	TRBJ1-2
CASSIRQTGELFF	TGTGCCAGTAGTATTCGACAGACCGGGGAGCTGTTTTTT	.	few	TRBV19	TRBJ2-2
CASSLVPAGASKETQYF	TGCGCCAGCAGCTTGGTACCAGCGGGGGCCTCGAAGGAGACCCAGTACTTC	TRBD2	.	TRBV5-1	TRBJ2-5
CASIPKPEGSQGAMNTEAFF	TGTGCCAGCATACCTAAGCCCGAGGGGTCACAGGGGGCAATGAACACTGAAGCTTTCTTT	TRBD1	.	TRBV9	TRBJ1-1
CASSRDHTDTQYF	TGCGCCAGCAGCCGGGACCACACAGATACGCAGTATTTT	.	.	TRBV10-2	TRBJ2-3
CASSLARHDNNSPLHF	TGTGCCAGCAGCTTAGCCCGACACGACAATAATTCACCCCTCCACTTT	.	.	TRBV7-2	TRBJ1-6
CASSFFRGRIIMETQYF	TGTGCCAGCAGCTTTTTCAGGGGCAGAATTATTATGGAGACCCAGTACTTC	.	.	TRBV5-6	TRBJ2-5
CASSLSGASSYNSPLHF	TGTGCCAGCAGTTTATCGGGAGCCTCCTCCTATAATTCACCCCTCCACTTT	.	.	TRBV28	TRBJ1-6
CASSLRWISYGYTF	TGTGCCAGCAGCCTCAGGTGGATCAGCTATGGCTACACCTTC	.	.	TRBV5-6	TRBJ1-2
CASSHPDRGSGNTIYF	TGCGCCAGCAGCCATCCTGACAGGGGCTCTGGAAACACCATATATTTT	TRBD1	.	TRBV4-1	TRBJ1-3